Each of the 18 T cell receptor beta chains below was sequenced from the same sample in a study of naive CD8 T cells in extremely preterm neonates. The method was immunoSEQ multiplex PCR; TCRdb's version includes in-frame clones alone and lacks a portion of them. This sample has some 6,500 clones; approximately 98% occur once, and the top ten carry about 0.35%. The sequencing sample was made of naive CD8+ T cells from blood. Receptors were obtained from a human donor in good health.

This chain's CDR3 is CASSGQAGGYNEQFF. The CDR3 DNA reads TGTGCCAGCAGCGGCCAGGCGGGGGGTTACAATGAGCAGTTCTTC. The chain combines TRBV9 with TRBJ2-1; 8 bases line up with TRBD2. V trimming: 3 bases; J trimming: 4 bases; junction bases outside the gene matches: 6. CDR1 SGDLS and CDR2 YYNGEE come from the germline V gene. The CDR3 contains 15 residues.

The chain links TRBV5-1 to TRBJ1-3; TRBD1 matches 9 bases. The J segment lost 3 bases and the V segment lost 4 bases, leaving 8 bases of the junction unmatched. CDR1 and CDR2 (germline): SGHRS, YFSETQ. This CDR3 contains 16 residues. CDR3 region: CASSPYTGGSGNTIYF. As DNA, the CDR3 is TGCGCCAGCAGCCCATACACAGGGGGCAGTGGAAACACCATATATTTT.

The chain joins TRBV27 to TRBJ2-2; D may be TRBD1 (5 bases). Germline loops: CDR1 MNHEY, CDR2 SMNVEV (reference sequence). Trimming pared 0 bases from V and 7 bases from J, leaving 12 bases between. The CDR3 runs to 15 residues. CDR3 protein: CASSLSPGIDGELFF. In nucleotides, the CDR3 is TGTGCCAGCAGTTTATCACCAGGGATAGACGGGGAGCTGTTTTTT.

The chain joins TRBV7-3 to TRBJ2-2, with D unresolved. V was trimmed by 5 bases and J by 4 bases, leaving 8 bases between them. CDR3 size: 13 residues. The V gene's germline CDR1 is SGHTA and CDR2 FQGTGA. CDR3 coding DNA: TGTGCCAGCAGCCCAACATCCACCGGGGAGCTGTTTTTT. It specifies CASSPTSTGELFF.

The rearrangement joins TRBV9 to TRBJ2-2; TRBD1 agrees at 7 bases. The CDR3 runs to 15 residues. The germline V gene encodes CDR1 SGDLS and CDR2 YYNGEE. The V segment lost 2 bases and the J segment 4 bases; nucleotides outside the gene matches: 5. The CDR3 here is CASSVTGESTGELFF. In nucleotides, the CDR3 is TGTGCCAGCAGCGTCACAGGGGAGAGCACCGGGGAGCTGTTTTTT.

This chain connects TRBV9 to TRBJ2-1; TRBD2 is a possible D gene (5 bases). Germline V gives CDR1 SGDLS, CDR2 YYNGEE. The CDR3 contains 10 residues. V shed 8 bases and J shed 6 bases, with 6 bases lying between them. CDR3 sequence reads: CASGGNEQFF. The DNA of the CDR3 is TGTGCCAGTGGAGGCAATGAGCAGTTCTTC. Using reference TRBV9 and TRBJ2-1 for the parts outside the CDR3, the full variable domain is DSGVTQTPKHLITATGQRVTLRCSPRSGDLSVYWYQQSLDQGLQFLIQYYNGEERAKGNILERFSAQQFPDLHSELNLSSLELGDSALYFCASGGNEQFFGPGTRLTVL.

The chain employs TRBV18 and TRBJ2-2, with 9 bases aligning to TRBD1. With V trimmed by 3 bases and J by 0 bases, 5 bases remained unmatched. The CDR3 has 17 amino acids. CDR1 and CDR2 (germline): KGHSH, LQKENI. CDR3: CASSPYRQGANTGELFF. CDR3 coding DNA: TGTGCCAGCTCACCCTACCGACAGGGGGCGAACACCGGGGAGCTGTTTTTT.

The chain has TRBV5-6 and TRBJ1-2, with 8 bases that match TRBD1. The trim removed 4 bases at V and 8 bases at J, leaving 10 bases unmatched. This CDR3 contains 14 residues. Germline V lookup: CDR1 SGHDT, CDR2 YYEEEE. In nucleotides, the CDR3 is TGTGCCAGCAGCCCGGACAGGGCGTCTCGGGGCTACACCTTC. Its protein product is CASSPDRASRGYTF.

This chain links TRBV9 with TRBJ1-1, with a possible D match to TRBD1 (6 bases). This CDR3 is 16 amino acids long. Deletions cut 0 bases from V and 0 bases from J, with 12 bases between. Germline assignment: CDR1 SGDLS and CDR2 YYNGEE. Written as DNA, the CDR3 is TGTGCCAGCAGCGTAGTGGGGGCAGGGCTGAACACTGAAGCTTTCTTT. Amino acids: CASSVVGAGLNTEAFF.

The chain uses TRBV2 and TRBJ2-1; no definite D call. The CDR3 has 13 residues. V lost 3 bases and J 5 bases, leaving 8 bases between the germline ends. The germline V gene has CDR1 SNHLY and CDR2 FYNNEI. The CDR3 here is CASSDVLDNEQFF. The CDR3 coding sequence is TGTGCCAGCAGTGACGTGTTAGACAATGAGCAGTTCTTC.

CDR3 in DNA: TGTGCCAGCAGCTTTTGGACAGGGTCCTACGAGCAGTACTTC. Protein sequence: CASSFWTGSYEQYF. The rearrangement links TRBV7-6 to TRBJ2-7; 8 bases align to TRBD1. With 3 bases clipped from V and 1 base from J, the junction kept 2 bases outside the gene matches. The germline CDR1 and CDR2 sequences are SGHVS and FNYEAQ. The CDR3 sequence is 14 residues long.

This chain connects TRBV5-5 to TRBJ2-7; weak D call: TRBD1 (6 bases). This CDR3 is built from 13 residues. Germline V gives CDR1 SGHKS, CDR2 YYEKEE (reference sequence). V lost 2 bases and J lost 4, with 10 bases in between. The CDR3 sequence: CASSLSTGYEQYF. CDR3 DNA sequence: TGTGCCAGCAGCTTATCGACAGGATACGAGCAGTACTTC.

Points on this clone: The sample carries other DNA sequences with the same CDR3. This chain links TRBV28 with TRBJ1-4, with D tentatively TRBD1 (5 bases). This CDR3 region has 14 residues. CDR1 is MDHEN and CDR2 is SYDVKM in the germline V gene. V lost 5 bases and J lost 2, with 9 bases in between. The CDR3 nucleotides are TGTGCCAGCAGTCCAGGGACTACTAATGAAAAACTGTTTTTT. It codes for CASSPGTTNEKLFF.

V is TRBV5-4 and J is TRBJ1-3; D is unresolved. This CDR3 has 15 amino acids. From germline, CDR1 is SGHNT and CDR2 YYREEE (reference sequence). The V end lost 2 bases, the J end lost 0 bases, and 9 bases lay between the germline ends. The CDR3 coding sequence is TGTGCCAGCAGCTTTAATTCGGGCTCTGGAAACACCATATATTTT. Its translation is CASSFNSGSGNTIYF.

The CDR3 protein is CATSRGQVSYEQYF. The CDR3 DNA is TGTGCCACCAGCAGAGGCCAGGTATCCTACGAGCAGTACTTC. V is TRBV15 and J is TRBJ2-5, with D unresolved. The J call is uncertain, as TRBJ2-7 better fits the DNA end. This CDR3 has 14 amino acids. Germline values: CDR1 LNHNV, CDR2 YYDKDF (reference sequence).

The CDR3, as DNA: TGTGCCATCAGTTTTGCCCGGGGACAGGGGGCCCACGAGCAGTACTTC. Protein sequence: CAISFARGQGAHEQYF. V gene TRBV10-3 combines with J gene TRBJ2-7, with 12 bases matching TRBD1. The CDR3 has 16 residues. The V and J ends lost 5 bases and 5 bases, in that order; junction bases with no gene match: 10. CDR1 ENHRY and CDR2 SYGVKD come from the germline V gene.

The chain employs TRBV7-3 and TRBJ2-1; D ambiguous. The CDR3 is made up of 17 amino acids. Deletions cut 1 base from V and 5 bases from J, with 18 bases between. From germline, CDR1 is SGHTA and CDR2 FQGTGA. The CDR3 sequence: CASSLNPLGPRHNEQFF. CDR3 nucleotides: TGTGCCAGCAGCTTAAATCCCCTGGGCCCTCGCCACAATGAGCAGTTCTTC.

The chain joins TRBV5-6 to TRBJ1-5, with D possibly being TRBD1 (5 bases). Trimming removed 3 bases at V and 2 bases at J, with 9 bases between. The germline V gene has CDR1 SGHDT and CDR2 YYEEEE. This CDR3 comprises 14 residues. CDR3 nucleotide sequence: TGTGCCAGCAGCTGGGGGGTGGGCAATCAGCCCCAGCATTTT. Its translation is CASSWGVGNQPQHF.